The 29 T cell receptor beta chains below all came from one sample that was sequenced in a study of cytomegalovirus exposure and HLA in healthy donors. Both 60 Vbeta primers and 13 Jbeta primers went into the PCR. Measured with immunoSEQ multiplex PCR; TCRdb has only the in-frame clones, and not every one. This table holds about 130,000 clones, roughly two thirds found once. The specimen was PBMCs. The receptor set was obtained from a man aged 25 to 45 in good health and CMV-seropositive.

The chain is built from TRBV6-5 and TRBJ2-2; D uncertain. Germline V gives CDR1 MNHEY, CDR2 SVGAGI. The V and J ends lost 6 bases and 2 bases respectively, with 13 bases between them. The CDR3 spans 15 residues. The CDR3 nucleotides read TGTGCCAGCAGCTATGGGCCACAAAACACCGGGGAGCTGTTTTTT. This sequence encodes CASSYGPQNTGELFF.

The chain employs TRBV19 and TRBJ1-2; D possibly corresponds to TRBD1 (5 bases). The CDR3 loop spans 14 amino acids. CDR1 and CDR2 from the germline V gene are LNHDA and SQIVND (reference sequence). V lost 3 bases and J lost 3, with 11 bases in between. CDR3 sequence reads: CASSMGWDYYGYTF. The CDR3 DNA follows: TGTGCCAGTAGTATGGGCTGGGACTACTATGGCTACACCTTC.

This clone was counted a few times. The chain uses TRBV6-5 and TRBJ2-5; the D gene is possibly TRBD2 (7 bases). Near its end, the DNA agrees better with TRBJ2-7, so the J call may be wrong. Germline CDR1 MNHEY, CDR2 SVGAGI. This CDR3 contains 12 residues. CDR3 sequence: CASRAGEGEQYF. CDR3 in DNA: TGTGCCAGCAGGGCAGGGGAGGGCGAGCAGTACTTC.

A word on this clone: Other DNA sequences of this sample code for an identical CDR3. The chain links TRBV5-1 to TRBJ2-7, with D possibly being TRBD2 (6 bases). This CDR3 spans 14 amino acids. In germline, CDR1 is SGHRS, CDR2 YFSETQ. V lost 0 bases to trimming and J lost 1 base, with 8 bases between them. Here the CDR3 DNA reads TGCGCCAGCAGCTTGGCCCGGGAGTCCTACGAGCAGTACTTC. Translated: CASSLARESYEQYF.

V gene TRBV29-1 combines with J gene TRBJ2-5; 8 positions match TRBD2. Germline trimming cut 6 bases from V and 1 base from J; bases unmatched to any gene: 4. The CDR3 extends over 13 amino acids. The germline V gene encodes CDR1 SQVTM and CDR2 ANQGSEA. CDR3 bases: TGCAGCGTCCCGGGAGGGACCCAAGAGACCCAGTACTTC. Translated, it gives CSVPGGTQETQYF.

The chain employs TRBV11-3 and TRBJ1-5; D might be TRBD1 (6 bases). Germline values: CDR1 SGHNT, CDR2 YENEEA. V gave up 3 bases and J gave up 1 base, with 13 bases separating them. The CDR3 sequence is 16 residues long. The CDR3 DNA reads as TGTGCCAGCAGCTTGAGGGACACGAGGAGCAATCAGCCCCAGCATTTT. It translates to CASSLRDTRSNQPQHF.

V and J are TRBV5-6 and TRBJ2-7, with 11 bases lining up with TRBD2. The CDR3 has 16 amino acids. Germline values: CDR1 SGHDT, CDR2 YYEEEE. V dropped 4 bases and J dropped 2; count of bases not matched to a gene: 8. This CDR3 reads CASSPGTSGPAYEQYF. As DNA, the CDR3 is TGTGCCAGCAGCCCCGGGACTAGCGGACCGGCCTACGAGCAGTACTTC.

This rearrangement joins TRBV7-9 to TRBJ2-7, with D uncertain. Per germline, CDR1 SEHNR and CDR2 FQNEAQ (reference sequence). The CDR3 loop spans 16 amino acids. The germline V and J ends were trimmed by 7 bases and 0 bases, with 19 bases remaining between them. Here the CDR3 DNA reads TGTGCCAGCAACCGCTTGCTCGGCAGCGACTCCTACGAGCAGTACTTC. As protein: CASNRLLGSDSYEQYF.

The chain links TRBV10-3 to TRBJ2-1; maybe TRBD2 (6 bases). V lost 4 bases to trimming and J lost 4 bases, with 14 bases between them. The germline gives CDR1 ENHRY, CDR2 SYGVKD. The CDR3 is made up of 15 amino acids. CDR3 bases: TGTGCCATCAGTGGAGGGGACTGGGTTTACAATGAGCAGTTCTTC. This encodes CAISGGDWVYNEQFF.

The J gene is TRBJ2-7, the V gene TRBV15; no firm D call. Trimming left V 0 bases short and J 5 bases short, with 11 bases between. Germline-derived CDR1 and CDR2 are LNHNV and YYDKDF (reference sequence). CDR3 length equals 14 residues. CDR3 nucleotide sequence: TGTGCCACCAGCAGAGACTCCCCTAGAAACGAGCAGTACTTC. Amino acids: CATSRDSPRNEQYF.

This chain connects TRBV6-1 to TRBJ1-1, with TRBD1 as a possible D gene (5 bases). This CDR3 is built from 13 residues. V was pared by 8 bases and J by 1 base, with 11 bases between. Germline assignment: CDR1 MNHNS and CDR2 SASEGT. The CDR3: CASGKTGNTEAFF. DNA for the CDR3: TGTGCCAGCGGAAAAACAGGGAACACTGAAGCTTTCTTT.

This clone was recorded a few times. The J gene is TRBJ2-1, the V gene TRBV6-4, with TRBD2 matching 7 bases. CDR1 is MRHNA, CDR2 SNTAGT, per germline. The V gene end was trimmed by 3 bases and the J gene end by 6 bases; junction bases not matched to a gene: 5. This CDR3 has 14 residues. In nucleotides, the CDR3 is TGTGCCAGCAGTGAGGGGAGGGAGGGCAATGAGCAGTTCTTC. Translated: CASSEGREGNEQFF.

On this clone itself: One end of the junction does not line up with germline, which may come from a read error. The rearrangement links TRBV5-4 to TRBJ2-3; D gene ambiguous. The length of the CDR3 is 16 residues. The V gene's germline CDR1 is SGHNT and CDR2 YYREEE (reference sequence). The CDR3 reads CASSLASLASTDTQYF. The DNA for the CDR3 is TGTGCCAGCAGTTTGGCGTCTTTGGCTAGCACAGATACGCAGTATTTT.

J is TRBJ2-7 and V is TRBV5-6; TRBD2 is a possible D gene (5 bases). V was cut by 4 bases and J by 2 bases, with 22 bases left in between. The CDR3 extends over 17 amino acids. Per germline, CDR1 SGHDT and CDR2 YYEEEE. CDR3 residues: CASSPPRGLRSAYEQYF. CDR3 nucleotides: TGTGCCAGCAGCCCCCCCCGCGGGCTCAGGTCGGCCTACGAGCAGTACTTC.

V gene TRBV27 combines with J gene TRBJ1-3; possible D gene TRBD1, 6 bases. CDR1 MNHEY and CDR2 SMNVEV come from the germline V gene (reference sequence). This CDR3 comprises 15 residues. The ends were cut back, 2 bases at V and 0 bases at J, with 8 bases in the middle. The CDR3 is CASSLTGYSGNTIYF. DNA of the CDR3: TGTGCCAGCAGTTTAACAGGGTACTCTGGAAACACCATATATTTT.

V usage is TRBV10-2 and J usage is TRBJ2-7, with D possibly matching TRBD1 (6 bases). V lost 6 bases and J 1 base, leaving 10 bases between the germline ends. This CDR3 spans 13 amino acids. Germline V CDR1 and CDR2: WSHSY, SAAADI. CDR3 nucleotide sequence: TGCGCCAGCAGGCAGGGGTTTTCCTACGAGCAGTACTTC. Residues: CASRQGFSYEQYF.

The rearrangement links TRBV7-3 to TRBJ2-7, with 7 positions matching TRBD2. The germline V gene has CDR1 SGHTA and CDR2 FQGTGA. The trim removed 6 bases at V and 2 bases at J, leaving 13 bases unmatched. The CDR3 consists of 16 residues. CDR3 protein: CASRRTAGEGTYEQYF. The CDR3 bases are TGTGCCAGCAGGAGGACGGCGGGGGAGGGCACCTACGAGCAGTACTTC.

This clone was counted a few times. J is TRBJ2-7 and V is TRBV4-3; D is unclear. Between the trimmed V and J ends, which lost 0 bases and 1 base, there was a span of 7 bases. Germline assignment: CDR1 LGHNA and CDR2 YSLEER. The CDR3 has 14 amino acids. The CDR3 DNA is TGCGCCAGCAGCCAAGAGGGCCGGTCCTACGAGCAGTACTTC. Protein sequence: CASSQEGRSYEQYF.

CDR3 region: CASSDRGRVNYGYTF. The CDR3, as DNA: TGTGCCAGCTCAGACAGAGGACGGGTTAACTATGGCTACACCTTC. The chain employs TRBV18 and TRBJ1-2; TRBD1 might be the D (5 bases). V was clipped by 5 bases and J by 1 base, with 14 bases between them. From germline, CDR1 is KGHSH and CDR2 LQKENI. The CDR3 contains 15 residues.

This clone was seen just once. Other DNA sequences within the sample encode an identical CDR3. V usage is TRBV5-1 and J usage is TRBJ2-1; 10 nucleotides agree with TRBD2. The CDR3 covers 15 residues. Germline V gene data show CDR1 as SGHRS and CDR2 as YFSETQ. Trimming at V came to 0 bases and at J to 6 bases, leaving 3 bases not matched to a gene. The CDR3 bases are TGCGCCAGCAGCTTGGGACTAGCGGGCGTCAATGAGCAGTTCTTC. Translating it yields CASSLGLAGVNEQFF.

This chain links TRBV27 with TRBJ2-3, with 8 bases matching TRBD2. The CDR3 is 17 amino acids. The germline V gene has CDR1 MNHEY and CDR2 SMNVEV (reference sequence). V lost 4 bases to trimming and J lost 1 base; unmatched junction nucleotides: 10. The CDR3 nucleotides are TGTGCCAGCAGTTCCCAACTAGCGGTGGAGGGCACAGATACGCAGTATTTT. Translation gives CASSSQLAVEGTDTQYF.

The genes are TRBV5-1 and TRBJ1-1; D possibly corresponds to TRBD1 (5 bases). The CDR3 length is 16 residues. Germline assignment: CDR1 SGHRS and CDR2 YFSETQ. V was cut by 4 bases and J by 6 bases, with 22 bases left in between. The CDR3 DNA follows: TGCGCCAGCAGCCTTCAACCGGGGGGGAGTTGGGCTGAAGCTTTCTTT. Protein product: CASSLQPGGSWAEAFF.

The chain carries TRBV5-1 and TRBJ2-1, with unresolved D. Trimming pared 5 bases from V and 0 bases from J, leaving 18 bases between. CDR1 and CDR2 from the germline V gene are SGHRS and YFSETQ. The CDR3 is 17 amino acids. The CDR3 spells CASSHQVEGYSYNEQFF. CDR3 nucleotide sequence: TGCGCCAGCAGTCACCAGGTGGAAGGTTACTCCTACAATGAGCAGTTCTTC.

The V gene is TRBV27, the J gene TRBJ1-2; 7 nucleotides align to TRBD1. CDR1 and CDR2 (germline): MNHEY, SMNVEV (reference sequence). This CDR3 contains 14 residues. Trimming cost V 7 bases and J 6 bases; bases outside gene matches: 11. The CDR3 bases are TGTGCCAGCACCCCCCGGGAAGGGGGCCATGGCTACACCTTC. This codes for CASTPREGGHGYTF.

The chain employs TRBV5-1 and TRBJ2-2; no clear D. Germline V lookup: CDR1 SGHRS, CDR2 YFSETQ. The V and J ends lost 0 bases and 6 bases respectively, with 9 bases between them. The CDR3 runs to 14 residues. This CDR3 reads CASSLVQPAGELFF. In nucleotides, the CDR3 is TGCGCCAGCAGCTTGGTACAGCCCGCCGGGGAGCTGTTTTTT.

This clone occurred a few times. V gene TRBV18 combines with J gene TRBJ2-7; 8 bases map to TRBD1. The CDR3 has 13 residues. The germline V gene encodes CDR1 KGHSH and CDR2 LQKENI. The V gene end was trimmed by 3 bases and the J gene end by 5 bases; junction bases not matched to a gene: 3. CDR3 nucleotides: TGTGCCAGCTCACCCAACAGGGGGGACGAGCAGTACTTC. Its translation: CASSPNRGDEQYF. The variable domain in full, completed from reference TRBV18 and TRBJ2-7, reads NAGVMQNPRHLVRRRGQEARLRCSPMKGHSHVYWYRQLPEEGLKFMVYLQKENIIDESGMPKERFSAEFPKEGPSILRIQQVVRGDSAAYFCASSPNRGDEQYFGPGTRLTVT.

The V and J genes are TRBV7-2 and TRBJ1-1; the D gene is possibly TRBD1 (6 bases). The CDR3 runs to 14 residues. Germline V CDR1 and CDR2: SGHTA, FQGNSA. V was trimmed by 3 bases and J by 4 bases, leaving 12 bases between them. CDR3 bases: TGTGCCAGCAGCTTCCAGGGGAGGGGCACTGAAGCTTTCTTT. This encodes CASSFQGRGTEAFF.

The chain combines TRBV19 with TRBJ1-5, with D possibly TRBD1 on 6 matching bases. V gave up 5 bases and J gave up 10 bases, with 18 bases separating them. Germline assignment: CDR1 LNHDA and CDR2 SQIVND (reference sequence). The CDR3 is 14 residues long. The CDR3 reads CASSFYRDGGPQHF. As DNA, the CDR3 is TGTGCCAGTAGTTTCTACAGGGACGGAGGACCCCAGCATTTT.

The chain carries TRBV7-2 and TRBJ2-5, with 7 bases matching TRBD2. Germline V gene data show CDR1 as SGHTA and CDR2 as FQGNSA. Trimming removed 5 bases from V and 7 bases from J; junction bases left unmatched: 10. This CDR3 has 14 amino acids. The CDR3 DNA follows: TGTGCCAGCAGCATTAATCCGGGACTATCGACCCAGTACTTC. This encodes CASSINPGLSTQYF.